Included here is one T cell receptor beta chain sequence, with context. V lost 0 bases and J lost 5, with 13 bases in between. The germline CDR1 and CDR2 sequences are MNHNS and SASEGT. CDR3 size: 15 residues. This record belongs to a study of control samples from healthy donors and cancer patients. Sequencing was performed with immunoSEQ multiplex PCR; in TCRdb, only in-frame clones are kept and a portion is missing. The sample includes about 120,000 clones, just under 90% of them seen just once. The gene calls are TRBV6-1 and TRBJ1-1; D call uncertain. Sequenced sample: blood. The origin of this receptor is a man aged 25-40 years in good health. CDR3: CASSEALPPRTEAFF. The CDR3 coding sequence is TGTGCCAGCAGTGAAGCACTCCCTCCGCGGACTGAAGCTTTCTTT.